This entry lists 3 T cell receptor beta chains sequenced from one sample in a study of T cell responses to AZD1222 COVID-19 vaccine. Assay used: immunoSEQ multiplex PCR; TCRdb lists only in-frame clones, some missing. This table holds approximately 200,000 clones, approximately 90% found once. The sample here was peripheral blood, taken 28 days after the second AZD1222 dose. All receptors derive from an adult who received the AZD1222 COVID-19 vaccine.

The gene calls are TRBV28 and TRBJ1-6, with 9 bases that match TRBD1. The CDR3 has 14 amino acids. The V gene's germline CDR1 is MDHEN and CDR2 SYDVKM. V lost 7 bases, J lost 6 bases, and 4 bases stayed unmatched. CDR3: CASTPGQGNSPLHF. DNA for the CDR3: TGTGCCAGCACCCCGGGACAGGGTAATTCACCCCTCCACTTT.

V usage is TRBV4-3 and J usage is TRBJ2-3; D remains unclear. The CDR3 contains 14 residues. Germline V lookup: CDR1 LGHNA, CDR2 YSLEER. The ends were cut back, 0 bases at V and 5 bases at J, with 9 bases in the middle. The CDR3 DNA sequence: TGCGCCAGCAGCCAAGAGTACCCGCAAGATACGCAGTATTTT. This codes for CASSQEYPQDTQYF.

This clone was detected once. V usage is TRBV27 and J usage is TRBJ2-5; TRBD2 matches at 11 bases. The V gene's germline CDR1 is MNHEY and CDR2 SMNVEV (reference sequence). The V gene end was trimmed by 3 bases and the J gene end by 5 bases; junction bases not matched to a gene: 8. The CDR3 sequence is 16 residues long. The CDR3, as DNA: TGTGCCAGCAGTTTGGTTAGCGGGAGGGCCTGGGAGACCCAGTACTTC. Encoded protein: CASSLVSGRAWETQYF.